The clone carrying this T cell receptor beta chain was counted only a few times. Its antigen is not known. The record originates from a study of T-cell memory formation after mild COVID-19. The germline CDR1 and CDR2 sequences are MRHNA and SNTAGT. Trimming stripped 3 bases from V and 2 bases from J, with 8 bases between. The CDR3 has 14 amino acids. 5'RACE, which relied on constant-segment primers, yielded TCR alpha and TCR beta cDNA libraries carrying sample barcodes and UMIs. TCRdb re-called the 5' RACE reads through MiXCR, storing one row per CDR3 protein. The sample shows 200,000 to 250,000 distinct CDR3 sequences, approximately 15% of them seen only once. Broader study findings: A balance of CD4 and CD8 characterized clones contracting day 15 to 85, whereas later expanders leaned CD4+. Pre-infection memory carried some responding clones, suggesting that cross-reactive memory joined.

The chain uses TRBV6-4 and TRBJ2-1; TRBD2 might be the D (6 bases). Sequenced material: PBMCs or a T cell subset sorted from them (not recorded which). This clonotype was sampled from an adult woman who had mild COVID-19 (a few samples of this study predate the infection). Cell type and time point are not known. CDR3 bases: TGTGCCAGCAGTGAGGGGGGAACCTACAATGAGCAGTTCTTC. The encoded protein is CASSEGGTYNEQFF.